The clone carrying this TCR beta chain was seen more than once but under ten times. Its target is unknown. The data are from a study of blood T cells in healthy people across ages. General study findings and limits: Unknown donor CMV status possibly confounded expanded clonotype changes.

Alongside a J-beta primer mix, a sample-barcoded 5' primer served in a second PCR lasting 7 to 11 cycles. TCRdb redid the calling of the 5' RACE reads with MiXCR, one entry per CDR3 protein. The table has approximately 800,000 distinct CDR3 sequences, more than 35% seen once. The CDR3 covers 14 residues. The germline gives CDR1 LNHDA, CDR2 SQIVND (reference sequence). The ends lost 6 bases at V and 7 bases at J; junction bases unmatched: 9. The V call is TRBV19, the J call TRBJ2-1; 7 nucleotides align to TRBD2. The TCR sequence derives from a man older than 75 in good health. Sequencing was performed on blood. The DNA of the CDR3 is TGTGCCAGTAGAGGTTCAGGTAGCGGGAATGAGCAGTTCTTC. Amino acids: CASRGSGSGNEQFF.